The 20 T cell receptor beta chains given below trace back to one sample, sequenced in a study of beta chain features in type 1 diabetes. Expressed TCRB transcripts got sequenced, as all isolated RNA was reverse transcribed. The table came from immunoSEQ multiplex PCR; TCRdb's copy has only in-frame clones and leaves some out. The repertoire consists of a few hundred thousand clones, with around 28% occurring once and the leading ten covering around 0.065%. Sequencing was performed on naive CD4+ T cells from blood. These TCRs come from a man aged 18 to 29 in good health.

This clone turned up a few times. This chain uses TRBV9 with TRBJ2-5; 7 bases agree with TRBD2. Trimming at V came to 0 bases and at J to 7 bases, leaving 9 bases not matched to a gene. The CDR3 covers 15 residues. Germline V gene data show CDR1 as SGDLS and CDR2 as YYNGEE. The CDR3 DNA reads as TGTGCCAGCAGCGTAGGTGAGCGGGGCTATTCGACCCAGTACTTC. This translates into CASSVGERGYSTQYF. Combining the CDR3 with reference TRBV9 and TRBJ2-5 gives the whole variable domain DSGVTQTPKHLITATGQRVTLRCSPRSGDLSVYWYQQSLDQGLQFLIQYYNGEERAKGNILERFSAQQFPDLHSELNLSSLELGDSALYFCASSVGERGYSTQYFGPGTRLLVL.

This clone was observed a few times. The chain employs TRBV5-1 and TRBJ2-7; 10 bases line up with TRBD1. Germline loops: CDR1 SGHRS, CDR2 YFSETQ. CDR3 length: 19 amino acids. The ends lost 0 bases at V and 3 bases at J; junction bases unmatched: 15. The CDR3 nucleotides read TGCGCCAGCAGCTTGGACCGGGACAGGGGTTCTGTAAGTGGCTACGAGCAGTACTTC. As protein: CASSLDRDRGSVSGYEQYF.

This clone was found a few times. The sample holds other DNA sequences that translate to the same CDR3. The chain has TRBV7-2 and TRBJ2-7, with D unclear. V was cut by 4 bases and J by 0 bases, with 4 bases left in between. CDR1 is SGHTA and CDR2 is FQGNSA in the germline V gene. The CDR3 runs to 12 residues. The CDR3 region has the DNA TGTGCCAGCAGCTCGAGCTCCTACGAGCAGTACTTC. Amino acid sequence: CASSSSSYEQYF.

Only a few counts were recorded for this clone. V gene TRBV7-2 combines with J gene TRBJ2-5, with D perhaps matching TRBD1 (5 bases). V was clipped by 0 bases and J by 6 bases, with 8 bases between them. The CDR3 runs to 13 residues. From germline, CDR1 is SGHTA and CDR2 FQGNSA. The chain's CDR3 is CASSLAVGQTQYF. The CDR3 DNA follows: TGTGCCAGCAGCTTAGCTGTGGGGCAGACCCAGTACTTC.

This chain links TRBV29-1 with TRBJ2-7; 8 bases match TRBD1. The CDR3 runs 14 residues. Per the germline V gene, CDR1 is SQVTM and CDR2 is ANQGSEA. V gave up 3 bases and J gave up 5 bases; unmatched junction bases: 9. CDR3 nucleotide sequence: TGCAGCGTTGAGGAGGACAGGGCTCCCCACGAGCAGTACTTC. It specifies CSVEEDRAPHEQYF.

To note about this clone: This specimen includes other DNA sequences encoding the same CDR3. The chain recombines TRBV20-1 with TRBJ2-1; D is uncertain. In germline, CDR1 is DFQATT, CDR2 SNEGSKA (reference sequence). The length of the CDR3 is 11 residues. Trimming took 4 bases from V and 7 from J, leaving 8 bases between them. The CDR3 DNA follows: TGCAGTGCTAATTTACAGAATGAGCAGTTCTTC. It yields the protein CSANLQNEQFF.

The sample holds a few counts of this clone. This chain links TRBV9 with TRBJ1-1; 8 bases map to TRBD1. CDR1 and CDR2 from the germline V gene are SGDLS and YYNGEE. The trim removed 0 bases at V and 2 bases at J, leaving 3 bases unmatched. The CDR3 consists of 15 residues. In DNA, the CDR3 is TGTGCCAGCAGCGTAGATCCAGGGGGCAACACTGAAGCTTTCTTT. Amino acids: CASSVDPGGNTEAFF.

The chain joins TRBV19 to TRBJ2-3, with TRBD1 matching over 7 bases. Trimming took 5 bases from V and 4 from J; bases not matched to a gene: 6. Germline CDR1 and CDR2: LNHDA and SQIVND (reference sequence). The CDR3 totals 14 residues. The CDR3 DNA reads TGTGCCAGTAGTGCCAGACAGGGACCAGATACGCAGTATTTT. Translated: CASSARQGPDTQYF.

This chain uses TRBV30 with TRBJ1-1, with 10 bases identical to TRBD1. Germline trimming cut 7 bases from V and 5 bases from J; bases unmatched to any gene: 10. Per the germline V gene, CDR1 is GTSNPN and CDR2 is SVGIG (reference sequence). The length of the CDR3 is 14 residues. Written as DNA, the CDR3 is TGTGCCTCACGCGGGGACAGGGGAGGGACTGAAGCTTTCTTT. Its translation is CASRGDRGGTEAFF.

The V and J genes are TRBV6-6 and TRBJ2-7; 11 bases fit TRBD2. CDR3 size: 14 residues. Germline values: CDR1 MNHNY, CDR2 SVGAGI (reference sequence). With 5 bases clipped from V and 5 bases from J, the junction kept 5 bases outside the gene matches. The CDR3 sequence: CASSTTSGKNEQYF. CDR3 in DNA: TGTGCCAGCAGTACGACTAGCGGGAAGAACGAGCAGTACTTC.

The genes are TRBV7-2 and TRBJ2-7; no clear D gene. This CDR3 contains 12 residues. The germline CDR1 and CDR2 sequences are SGHTA and FQGNSA. V was trimmed by 7 bases and J by 0 bases, leaving 7 bases between them. The CDR3 sequence: CASKRYSYEQYF. CDR3 DNA: TGTGCCAGCAAGCGCTACTCCTACGAGCAGTACTTC.

The genes are TRBV5-4 and TRBJ2-2; 10 bases agree with TRBD2. The junction had 5 bases not matched to a gene; V was cut back by 3 bases and J by 0 bases. The CDR3 has 17 residues. From germline, CDR1 is SGHNT and CDR2 YYREEE (reference sequence). The CDR3 DNA reads as TGTGCCAGCAGCTCGGGCCTAGCGGGGGCGAACACCGGGGAGCTGTTTTTT. Its translation is CASSSGLAGANTGELFF.

CDR3 residues: CATRGGLAFRENEQFF. CDR3 DNA: TGTGCCACCAGAGGGGGACTAGCCTTCAGGGAAAATGAGCAGTTCTTC. V usage is TRBV15 and J usage is TRBJ2-1, with 9 bases matching TRBD2. The germline CDR1 and CDR2 sequences are LNHNV and YYDKDF (reference sequence). The junction had 13 bases not matched to a gene; V was cut back by 6 bases and J by 7 bases. This CDR3 comprises 16 residues.

In DNA, the CDR3 is TGTGCCAGCAGCTTGAAGGACATTCAGTACTTC. As protein: CASSLKDIQYF. This rearrangement joins TRBV5-4 to TRBJ2-4; D remains unclear. Per the germline V gene, CDR1 is SGHNT and CDR2 is YYREEE (reference sequence). Between the trimmed V and J ends, which lost 1 base and 8 bases, there was a span of 4 bases. The CDR3 totals 11 residues.

The rearrangement joins TRBV20-1 to TRBJ1-2; 7 nucleotides match TRBD1. This CDR3 spans 11 amino acids. Germline CDR1 reads DFQATT; CDR2 reads SNEGSKA (reference sequence). V shed 4 bases, J shed 6 bases, and the junction held 2 bases outside the gene matches. The CDR3 region is CSATDRDGYTF. DNA for the CDR3: TGCAGTGCTACTGACAGGGATGGCTACACCTTC.

The rearrangement uses TRBV7-8 and TRBJ2-1; the match to TRBD2 covers 13 bases. The length of the CDR3 is 16 residues. The V and J ends lost 2 bases and 8 bases, in that order; junction bases with no gene match: 6. Germline V gene data show CDR1 as SGHVS and CDR2 as FQNEAQ. The CDR3 DNA is TGTGCCAGCAGCTTACGGACTAGCGGGAGAGTATATGAGCAGTTCTTC. Translated: CASSLRTSGRVYEQFF.

Here the CDR3 DNA reads TGTGCCAGCAGCGTAACGGGTTTCTCCTACGAGCAGTACTTC. Its protein product is CASSVTGFSYEQYF. This rearrangement joins TRBV9 to TRBJ2-7; D is ambiguous. The CDR3 loop spans 14 amino acids. Deletions cut 1 base from V and 0 bases from J, with 8 bases between. Per germline, CDR1 SGDLS and CDR2 YYNGEE.

This clone occurred a few times. This rearrangement joins TRBV29-1 to TRBJ2-3, with TRBD2 identical over 7 bases. Germline assignment: CDR1 SQVTM and CDR2 ANQGSEA. V trimming: 0 bases; J trimming: 10 bases; junction bases outside the gene matches: 13. There are 15 residues in the CDR3. In DNA form, the CDR3 reads TGCAGCGTTGAAGACCAACTAGCGACGAGTGATGCGCAGTATTTT. Amino acids: CSVEDQLATSDAQYF.

This clone showed up just a few times. The chain links TRBV6-5 to TRBJ2-1, with TRBD2 matching over 11 bases. This CDR3 spans 15 amino acids. The junction had 0 bases not matched to a gene; V was cut back by 0 bases and J by 5 bases. From germline, CDR1 is MNHEY and CDR2 SVGAGI. CDR3 amino acids: CASSYSTSGDNEQFF. The CDR3, as DNA: TGTGCCAGCAGTTACTCGACTAGCGGGGACAATGAGCAGTTCTTC.

This clone was seen a few times. At the DNA level, this CDR3 is encoded by other sequences in the same sample as well. The V call is TRBV9, the J call TRBJ2-6; unclear D gene. The germline V gene has CDR1 SGDLS and CDR2 YYNGEE. The CDR3 is 13 amino acids. The V gene lost 4 bases and the J gene lost 3 bases, with 5 bases spanning the gap. Here the CDR3 DNA reads TGTGCCAGCAGCTATAGTGGGGCCAACGTCCTGACTTTC. Protein product: CASSYSGANVLTF. The full variable domain, rest sourced from reference TRBV9 and TRBJ2-6, is DSGVTQTPKHLITATGQRVTLRCSPRSGDLSVYWYQQSLDQGLQFLIQYYNGEERAKGNILERFSAQQFPDLHSELNLSSLELGDSALYFCASSYSGANVLTFGAGSRLTVL.